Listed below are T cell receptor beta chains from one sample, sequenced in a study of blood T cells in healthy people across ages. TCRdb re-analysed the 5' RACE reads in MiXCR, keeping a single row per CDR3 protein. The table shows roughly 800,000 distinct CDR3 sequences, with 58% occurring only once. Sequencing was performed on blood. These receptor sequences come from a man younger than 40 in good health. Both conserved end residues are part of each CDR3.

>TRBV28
CASSDRGRTGYTF
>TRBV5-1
CASSLDLSGEAFF
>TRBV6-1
CASRERDTKTSYEQYF
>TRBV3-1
CASSQASGGFNEQFF
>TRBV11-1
CASSSSGDTSNTEAFF
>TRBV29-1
CSVEDRFTDTQYF
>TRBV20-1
CSAITYRGYGYTF
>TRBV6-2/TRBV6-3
CASRPGQGYEQYF
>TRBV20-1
CSARAWELGDEQYF
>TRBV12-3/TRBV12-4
CASSSPRGSGANVLTF
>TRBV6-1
CASSEDPGHWPQHF
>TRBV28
CASSSLDLSGGDTQYF
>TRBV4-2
CASSHGEGYNEQYF
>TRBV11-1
CASSFPWTDGYTF
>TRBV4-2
CASSQGVITGGDVSYEQYF
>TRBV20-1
CSARDWSTGTAYGYTF
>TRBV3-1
CASSQAGPHASSYNSPLHF
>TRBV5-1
CASAASGRAVQFF
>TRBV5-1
CASSLEVGGYTF
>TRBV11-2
CASSSGPARYEQYF
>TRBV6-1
CASNPGHIQETQYF
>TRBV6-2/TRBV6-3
CASSFDIRRGEQYF
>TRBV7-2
CASSPDRGGPDTQYF
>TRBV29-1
CSVEIAGSTYYEQYF
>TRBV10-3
CAISESGSPLHF
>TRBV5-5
CASRRSAGWTSGSSEQFF
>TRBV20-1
CSANTANEQFF
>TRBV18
CASSPPGSNNSPLHF
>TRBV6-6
CASSYSKEGGSYNEQFF
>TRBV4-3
CSSSQERTGNYEQYF
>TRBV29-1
CSVEALAPTGAFYEQYF
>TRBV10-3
CAISDVGETYNEQFF
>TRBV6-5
CASHGLDTEAFF
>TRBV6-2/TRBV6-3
CASSSLGRFDEPQHF
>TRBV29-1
CSVQRGSSYNEQFF
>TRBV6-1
CASSGEGGGRETQYF
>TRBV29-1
CSVTPLGDTQYF
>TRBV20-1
CSARDHAFQYEQYF
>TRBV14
CASSQDRGNYGYTF
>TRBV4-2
CASSRDPEINYGYTF
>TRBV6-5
CASGPGRGTNYGYTF
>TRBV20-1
CSAGEDTQYF
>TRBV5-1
CASSVDSSRAPDTQYF
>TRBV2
CASTQRGGVNYNEQFF
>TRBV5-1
CASSQNGGPQETQYF
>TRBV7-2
CASSLPMVEQYF
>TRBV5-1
CASSLGTGVYNEQFF
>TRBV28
CASRDFTEAFF
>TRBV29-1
CSVEGVGTGGNEQYF
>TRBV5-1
CASSPFADTQYF
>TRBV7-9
CASSLARGPYGYTF
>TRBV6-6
CASSYVRHEQYF
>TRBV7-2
CATASGNDGTQYF
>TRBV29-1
CSVQAMGGRETQYF
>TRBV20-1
CSARVPGGSRGYTF
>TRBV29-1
CSVSGTSGSAYEQYF